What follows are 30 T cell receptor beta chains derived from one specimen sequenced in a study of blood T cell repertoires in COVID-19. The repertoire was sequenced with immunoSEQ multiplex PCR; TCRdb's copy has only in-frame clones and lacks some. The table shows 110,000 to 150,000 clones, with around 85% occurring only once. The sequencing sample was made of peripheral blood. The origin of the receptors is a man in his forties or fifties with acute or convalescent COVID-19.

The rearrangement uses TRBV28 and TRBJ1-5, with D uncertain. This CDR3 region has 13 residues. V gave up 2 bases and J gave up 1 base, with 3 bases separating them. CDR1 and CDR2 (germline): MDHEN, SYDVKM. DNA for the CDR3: TGTGCCAGCAGTTTAAGCAGCAATCAGCCCCAGCATTTT. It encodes CASSLSSNQPQHF.

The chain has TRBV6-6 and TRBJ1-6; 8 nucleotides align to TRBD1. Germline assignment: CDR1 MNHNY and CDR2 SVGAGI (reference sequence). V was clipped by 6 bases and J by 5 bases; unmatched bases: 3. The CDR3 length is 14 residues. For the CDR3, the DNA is TGTGCCAGCAGAGGGGGACAGGATAATTCACCCCTCCACTTT. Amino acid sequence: CASRGGQDNSPLHF.

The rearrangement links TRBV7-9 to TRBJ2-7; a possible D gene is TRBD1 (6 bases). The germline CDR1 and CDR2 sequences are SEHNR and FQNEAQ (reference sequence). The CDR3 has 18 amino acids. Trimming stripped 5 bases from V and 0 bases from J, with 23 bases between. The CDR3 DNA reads TGTGCCAGCAGCCGTGGACCGGGACAATCTTCCTCCTCCTACGAGCAGTACTTC. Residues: CASSRGPGQSSSSYEQYF.

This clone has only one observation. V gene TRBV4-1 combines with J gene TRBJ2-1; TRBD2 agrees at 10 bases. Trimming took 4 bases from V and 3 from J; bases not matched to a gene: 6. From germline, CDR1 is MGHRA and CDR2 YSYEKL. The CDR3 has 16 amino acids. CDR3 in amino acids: CASSPLGLADYNEQFF. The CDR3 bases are TGCGCCAGCAGCCCTCTCGGACTAGCGGACTACAATGAGCAGTTCTTC.

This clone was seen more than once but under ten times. The CDR3 DNA sequence: TGTGCCAGTAGTTTGGGGGGGCAGGCCTACAATGAGCAGTTCTTC. It encodes CASSLGGQAYNEQFF. The V and J genes are TRBV19 and TRBJ2-1; tentative D call: TRBD2 (7 bases). The CDR3 extends over 15 amino acids. Per the germline V gene, CDR1 is LNHDA and CDR2 is SQIVND (reference sequence). V lost 5 bases, J lost 2 bases, and 13 bases lay in between.

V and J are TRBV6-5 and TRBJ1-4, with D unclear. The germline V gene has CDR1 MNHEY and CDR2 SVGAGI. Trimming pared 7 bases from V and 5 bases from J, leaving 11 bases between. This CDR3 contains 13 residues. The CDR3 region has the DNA TGTGCCAGCACTCGGCAGCGCAATGAAAAACTGTTTTTT. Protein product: CASTRQRNEKLFF.

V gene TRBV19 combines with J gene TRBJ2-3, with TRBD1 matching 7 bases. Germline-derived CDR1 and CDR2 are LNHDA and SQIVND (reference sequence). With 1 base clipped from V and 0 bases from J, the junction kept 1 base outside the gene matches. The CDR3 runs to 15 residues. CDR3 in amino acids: CASSIGTGSTDTQYF. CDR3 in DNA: TGTGCCAGTAGTATAGGGACAGGAAGCACAGATACGCAGTATTTT.

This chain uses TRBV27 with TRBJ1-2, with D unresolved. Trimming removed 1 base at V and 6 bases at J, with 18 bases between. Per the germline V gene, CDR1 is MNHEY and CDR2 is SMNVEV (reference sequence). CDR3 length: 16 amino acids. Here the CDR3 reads CASSLFYGIHLHGYTF. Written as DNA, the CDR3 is TGTGCCAGCAGTTTATTTTACGGGATCCACCTTCATGGCTACACCTTC.

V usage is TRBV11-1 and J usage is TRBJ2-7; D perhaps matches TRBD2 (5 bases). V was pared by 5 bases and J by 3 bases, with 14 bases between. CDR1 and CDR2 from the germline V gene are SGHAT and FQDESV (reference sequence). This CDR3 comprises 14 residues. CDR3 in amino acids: CASSPLLGGYEQYF. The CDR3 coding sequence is TGTGCCAGCAGCCCCCTCCTCGGAGGCTACGAGCAGTACTTC.

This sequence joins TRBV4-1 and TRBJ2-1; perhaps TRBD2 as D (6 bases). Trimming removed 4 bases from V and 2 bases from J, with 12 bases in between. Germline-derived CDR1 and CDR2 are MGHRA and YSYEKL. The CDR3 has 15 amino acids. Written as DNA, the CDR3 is TGCGCCAGCAGCCCCGGTAGCGGAACCTACAATGAGCAGTTCTTC. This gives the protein CASSPGSGTYNEQFF.

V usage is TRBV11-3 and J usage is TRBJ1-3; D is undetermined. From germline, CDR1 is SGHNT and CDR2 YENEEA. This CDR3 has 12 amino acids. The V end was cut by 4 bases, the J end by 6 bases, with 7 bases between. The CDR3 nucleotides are TGTGCCAGCAGCTCGGGAGAAAACACCATATATTTT. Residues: CASSSGENTIYF.

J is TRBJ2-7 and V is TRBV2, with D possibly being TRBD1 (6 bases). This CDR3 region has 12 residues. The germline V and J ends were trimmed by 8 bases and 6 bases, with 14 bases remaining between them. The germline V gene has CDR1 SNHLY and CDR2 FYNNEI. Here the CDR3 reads CASDSDSVEQYF. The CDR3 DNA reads TGTGCCAGCGATTCGGACAGTGTCGAGCAGTACTTC.

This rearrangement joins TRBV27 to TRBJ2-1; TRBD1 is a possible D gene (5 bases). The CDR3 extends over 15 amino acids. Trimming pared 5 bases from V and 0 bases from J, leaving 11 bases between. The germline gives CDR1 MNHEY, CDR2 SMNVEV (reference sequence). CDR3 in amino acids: CASSTRGYSYNEQFF. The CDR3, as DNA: TGTGCCAGCAGTACAAGGGGATACTCCTACAATGAGCAGTTCTTC.

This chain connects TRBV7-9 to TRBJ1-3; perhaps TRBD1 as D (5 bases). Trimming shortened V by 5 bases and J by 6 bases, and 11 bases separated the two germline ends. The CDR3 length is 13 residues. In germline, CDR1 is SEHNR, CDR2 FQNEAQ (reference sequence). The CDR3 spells CASSPGRKNTIYF. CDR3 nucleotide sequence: TGTGCCAGCAGCCCAGGGCGGAAAAACACCATATATTTT. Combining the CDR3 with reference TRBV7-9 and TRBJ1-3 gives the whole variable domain DTGVSQNPRHKITKRGQNVTFRCDPISEHNRLYWYRQTLGQGPEFLTYFQNEAQLEKSRLLSDRFSAERPKGSFSTLEIQRTEQGDSAMYLCASSPGRKNTIYFGEGSWLTVV.

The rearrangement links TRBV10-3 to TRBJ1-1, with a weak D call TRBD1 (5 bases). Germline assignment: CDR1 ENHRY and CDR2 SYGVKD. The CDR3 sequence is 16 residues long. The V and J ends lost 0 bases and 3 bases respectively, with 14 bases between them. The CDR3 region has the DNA TGTGCCATCAGTGAGTCCGGCCCAGGGATCCACACTGAAGCTTTCTTT. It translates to CAISESGPGIHTEAFF.

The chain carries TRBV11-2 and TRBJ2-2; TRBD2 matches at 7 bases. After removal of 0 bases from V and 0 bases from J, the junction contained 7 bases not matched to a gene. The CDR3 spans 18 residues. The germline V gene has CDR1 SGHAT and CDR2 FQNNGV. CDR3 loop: CASSLEFWGGANTGELFF. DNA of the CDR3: TGTGCCAGCAGCTTAGAGTTCTGGGGGGGAGCGAACACCGGGGAGCTGTTTTTT.

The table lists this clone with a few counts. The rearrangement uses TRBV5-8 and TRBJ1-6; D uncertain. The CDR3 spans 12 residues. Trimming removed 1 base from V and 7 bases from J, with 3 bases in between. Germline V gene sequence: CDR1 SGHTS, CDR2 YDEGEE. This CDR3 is CASSLPNSPLHF. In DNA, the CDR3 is TGTGCCAGCAGCTTGCCGAATTCACCCCTCCACTTT.

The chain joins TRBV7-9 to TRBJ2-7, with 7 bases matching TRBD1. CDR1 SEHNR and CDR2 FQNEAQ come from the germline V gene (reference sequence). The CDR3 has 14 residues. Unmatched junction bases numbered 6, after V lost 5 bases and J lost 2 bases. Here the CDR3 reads CASSGTDVTYEQYF. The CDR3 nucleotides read TGTGCCAGCAGCGGGACAGATGTAACCTACGAGCAGTACTTC.

This chain's CDR3 is CASSTSGFYEQYF. The DNA for the CDR3 is TGTGCCAGCAGTACCTCCGGTTTCTACGAGCAGTACTTC. The J gene is TRBJ2-7, the V gene TRBV2, with D unclear. This CDR3 contains 13 residues. V lost 5 bases and J 3 bases, leaving 11 bases between the germline ends. Germline lookup yields CDR1 SNHLY and CDR2 FYNNEI. The full variable domain, with the rest looked up from reference TRBV2 and TRBJ2-7, is EPEVTQTPSHQVTQMGQEVILRCVPISNHLYFYWYRQILGQKVEFLVSFYNNEISEKSEIFDDQFSVERPDGSNFTLKIRSTKLEDSAMYFCASSTSGFYEQYFGPGTRLTVT.

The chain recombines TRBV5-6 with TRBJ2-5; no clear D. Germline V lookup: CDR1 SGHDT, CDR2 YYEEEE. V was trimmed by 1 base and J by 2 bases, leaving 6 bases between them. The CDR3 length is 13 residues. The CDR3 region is CASSLRVQETQYF. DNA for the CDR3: TGTGCCAGCAGCTTGCGCGTACAAGAGACCCAGTACTTC.

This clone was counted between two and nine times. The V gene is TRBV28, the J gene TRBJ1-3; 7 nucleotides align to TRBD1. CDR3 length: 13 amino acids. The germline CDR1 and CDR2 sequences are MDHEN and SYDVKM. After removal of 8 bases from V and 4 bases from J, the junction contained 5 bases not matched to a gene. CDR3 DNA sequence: TGTGCCAGCGGCGCAGGGGGGGGAAACACCATATATTTT. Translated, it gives CASGAGGGNTIYF.

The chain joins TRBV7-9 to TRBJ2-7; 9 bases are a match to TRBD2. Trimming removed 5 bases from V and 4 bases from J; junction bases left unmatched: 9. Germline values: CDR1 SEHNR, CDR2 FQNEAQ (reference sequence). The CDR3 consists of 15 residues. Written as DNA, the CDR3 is TGTGCCAGCAGCCTCTCGGCGGGGGGGCTGTACGAGCAGTACTTC. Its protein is CASSLSAGGLYEQYF.

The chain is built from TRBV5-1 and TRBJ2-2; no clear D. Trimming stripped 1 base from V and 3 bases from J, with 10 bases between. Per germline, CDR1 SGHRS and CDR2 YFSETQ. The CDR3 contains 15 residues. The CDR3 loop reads CASSLRGSDTGELFF. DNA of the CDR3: TGCGCCAGCAGCTTGAGAGGATCGGACACCGGGGAGCTGTTTTTT.

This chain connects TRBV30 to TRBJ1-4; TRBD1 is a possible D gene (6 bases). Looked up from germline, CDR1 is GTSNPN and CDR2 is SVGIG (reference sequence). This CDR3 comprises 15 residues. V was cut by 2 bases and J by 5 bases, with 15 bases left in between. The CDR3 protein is CAWSFTGQGNEKLFF. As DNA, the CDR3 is TGTGCCTGGAGTTTTACCGGCCAGGGGAATGAAAAACTGTTTTTT.

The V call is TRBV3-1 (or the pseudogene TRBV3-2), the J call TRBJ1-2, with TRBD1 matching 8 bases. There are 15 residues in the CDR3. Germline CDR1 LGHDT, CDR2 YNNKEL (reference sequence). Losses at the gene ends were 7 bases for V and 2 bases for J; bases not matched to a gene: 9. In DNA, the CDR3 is TGTGCCAGCACCCCCGGGAACAGGGGGAACTATGGCTACACCTTC. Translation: CASTPGNRGNYGYTF.

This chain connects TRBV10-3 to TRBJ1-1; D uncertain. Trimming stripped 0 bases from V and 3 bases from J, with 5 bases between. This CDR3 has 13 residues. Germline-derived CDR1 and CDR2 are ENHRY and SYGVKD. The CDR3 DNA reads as TGTGCCATCAGTGAGTCGAGGGACACTGAAGCTTTCTTT. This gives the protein CAISESRDTEAFF.

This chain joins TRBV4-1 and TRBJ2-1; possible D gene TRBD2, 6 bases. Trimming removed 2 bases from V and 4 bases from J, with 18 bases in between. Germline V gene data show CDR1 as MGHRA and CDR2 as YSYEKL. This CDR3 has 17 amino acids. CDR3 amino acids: CASSQYTGTGPYNEQFF. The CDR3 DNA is TGCGCCAGCAGCCAATATACCGGGACTGGACCATACAATGAGCAGTTCTTC.

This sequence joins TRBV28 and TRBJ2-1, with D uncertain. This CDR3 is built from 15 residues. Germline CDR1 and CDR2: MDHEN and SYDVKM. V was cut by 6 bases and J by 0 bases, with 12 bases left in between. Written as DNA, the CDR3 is TGTGCCAGCAGCCATAGCCCAAGCTCCTACAATGAGCAGTTCTTC. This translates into CASSHSPSSYNEQFF.

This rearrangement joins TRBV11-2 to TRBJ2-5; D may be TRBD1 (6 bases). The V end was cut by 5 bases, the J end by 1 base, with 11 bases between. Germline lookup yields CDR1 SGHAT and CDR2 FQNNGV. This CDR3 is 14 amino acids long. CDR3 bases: TGTGCCAGCAGCGGCGGACAGCCCCAAGAGACCCAGTACTTC. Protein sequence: CASSGGQPQETQYF. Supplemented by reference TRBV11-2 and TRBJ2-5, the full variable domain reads EAGVAQSPRYKIIEKRQSVAFWCNPISGHATLYWYQQILGQGPKLLIQFQNNGVVDDSQLPKDRFSAERLKGVDSTLKIQPAKLEDSAVYLCASSGGQPQETQYFGPGTRLLVL.

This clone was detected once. The CDR3 sequence is CASSPPPLWNQPQHF. The CDR3 nucleotides are TGTGCCAGCAGTCCCCCCCCTCTATGGAATCAGCCCCAGCATTTT. The chain recombines TRBV6-5 with TRBJ1-5; D unclear. V lost 5 bases and J lost 4, with 15 bases in between. This CDR3 comprises 15 residues. Germline loops: CDR1 MNHEY, CDR2 SVGAGI.